This TCR beta chain is from a study of vaccination effects on CD4 cells after COVID-19. Study-level points and caveats: By a late point after vaccination, infection- and vaccine-induced clones had shrunk markedly through clonal contraction.

As for this clone: The antigen is undetermined.

Culture proceeded for roughly ten days, and CD4+ T cells were then isolated. SARS-CoV-2 infected the person between March and December 2020, as confirmed by PCR. Days 3 and 7 were when half the medium was replaced with IL-2 medium. Generated by immunoSEQ multiplex PCR, the TCRdb table keeps only in-frame clones and is missing some. The repertoire includes about 45,000 clones, roughly 74% of them detected once, and 8.5% to 10% sits in the top ten. The receptor comes from a human donor who had a prior SARS-CoV-2 infection. The sample consisted of CD4+ T cells from PBMCs cultured without peptide, taken before COVID-19 vaccination.

CDR3: CASSRPDRGGYEQYF. CDR3 coding DNA: TGTGCCAGCAGCCGCCCCGACAGGGGTGGTTACGAGCAGTACTTC. The chain uses TRBV3-1 (or the pseudogene TRBV3-2) and TRBJ2-7; 8 positions agree with TRBD1. After removal of 4 bases from V and 4 bases from J, the junction contained 9 bases not matched to a gene. CDR3 length: 15 residues. CDR1 and CDR2 (germline): LGHDT, YNNKEL (reference sequence).